The 6 T cell receptor beta chains below come from one sample, sequenced in a study of response to subunit inactivated influenza vaccine. TCRdb re-derived calls from the RT-PCR reads in MiXCR, one entry per CDR3 protein. Of about 540,000 distinct CDR3 sequences in the sample, under 30% were seen once. The same sample was also studied in work on T cells expressing NK-cell markers. This second report adds: Beta-chain TCR cDNA was generated via 5'RACE template switching with UMIs.

The sequences come from CD4+ T cells sorted from PBMCs, collected 11 to 12 days after vaccination. Receptors were obtained from a middle-aged man who received an inactivated influenza vaccine.

This chain joins TRBV9 and TRBJ2-1, with D possibly being TRBD2 (6 bases). This CDR3 comprises 15 residues. Germline V lookup: CDR1 SGDLS, CDR2 YYNGEE. V was pared by 1 base and J by 7 bases, with 15 bases between. CDR3 DNA sequence: TGTGCCAGCAGCGTAATGCCCCAGGAGGGGAATGAGCAGTTCTTC. Translating gives CASSVMPQEGNEQFF.

J is TRBJ1-6 and V is TRBV27; the D gene is possibly TRBD1 (6 bases). Germline-derived CDR1 and CDR2 are MNHEY and SMNVEV (reference sequence). The CDR3 is 14 residues long. Trimming pared 6 bases from V and 6 bases from J, leaving 12 bases between. The CDR3 here is CASSYSGVNSPLHF. Written as DNA, the CDR3 is TGTGCCAGCAGCTACTCAGGGGTTAATTCACCCCTCCACTTT.

This clonotype turned up a few times. V gene TRBV20-1 combines with J gene TRBJ2-5; either TRBD1 or TRBD2 may supply D (5 bases each). Germline-derived CDR1 and CDR2 are DFQATT and SNEGSKA (reference sequence). The ends were cut back, 2 bases at V and 0 bases at J, with 16 bases in the middle. This CDR3 spans 16 amino acids. CDR3 in DNA: TGCAGTGCTAGATCCGCGACCGGGACCAACCAAGAGACCCAGTACTTC. Its protein product is CSARSATGTNQETQYF.

This chain links TRBV6-2 or TRBV6-3 with TRBJ2-2; TRBD1 matches at 11 bases. V dropped 6 bases and J dropped 5; count of bases not matched to a gene: 11. This CDR3 has 17 amino acids. The germline V gene encodes CDR1 MNHEY and CDR2 SVGEGT. Written as DNA, the CDR3 is TGTGCCAGCAGGGACCTCCCCGGACAGGGGGCGACCGGGGAGCTGTTTTTT. It codes for CASRDLPGQGATGELFF.

This clonotype was detected a few times. The gene calls are TRBV28 and TRBJ1-5, with a tentative D call TRBD1 (5 bases). V dropped 6 bases and J dropped 2 bases, with 29 bases sitting between them. Germline V gene sequence: CDR1 MDHEN, CDR2 SYDVKM. The CDR3 runs to 20 residues. The CDR3 is CASSNGHGTGGLAGNQPQHF. The CDR3 bases are TGTGCCAGCAGCAACGGCCATGGGACGGGGGGACTAGCTGGCAATCAGCCCCAGCATTTT.

This chain connects TRBV6-2 or TRBV6-3 to TRBJ2-1; 13 bases agree with TRBD2. Germline values: CDR1 MNHEY, CDR2 SVGEGT. The CDR3 contains 21 residues. J lost 1 base, V lost 2 bases, and 14 bases had no gene match. The CDR3 DNA sequence: TGTGCCAGCAGTTACAGAGGTGCCGGGACTAGCGGGAAGAGTTCCTACAATGAGCAGTTCTTC. Its translation: CASSYRGAGTSGKSSYNEQFF.